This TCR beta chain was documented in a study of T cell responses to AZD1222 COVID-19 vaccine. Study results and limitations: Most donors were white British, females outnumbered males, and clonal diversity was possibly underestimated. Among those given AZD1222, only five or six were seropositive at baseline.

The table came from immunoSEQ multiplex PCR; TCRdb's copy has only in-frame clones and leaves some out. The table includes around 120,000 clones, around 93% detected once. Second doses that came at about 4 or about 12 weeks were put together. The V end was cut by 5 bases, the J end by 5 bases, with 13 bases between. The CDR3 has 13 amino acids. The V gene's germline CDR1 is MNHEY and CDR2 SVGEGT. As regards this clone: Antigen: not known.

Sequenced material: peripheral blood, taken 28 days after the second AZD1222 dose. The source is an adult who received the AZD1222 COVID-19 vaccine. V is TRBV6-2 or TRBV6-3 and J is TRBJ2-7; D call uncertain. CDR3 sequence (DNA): TGTGCCAGCAGTCCAGTGACGGACGACGAGCAGTACTTC. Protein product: CASSPVTDDEQYF.